The sequence of this T cell receptor (beta chain) was determined in a study of blood T cell repertoires in COVID-19. At the level of the study: The analysed material was cDNA or gDNA that came from T cells, B-cell-depleted T cells, or PBMCs.

Only a few counts were recorded for this clone. Repertoires were generated with immunoSEQ multiplex PCR, while TCRdb's copy carries only in-frame clones and drops some. The table lists about 310,000 clones, around 90% of them singletons. Trimming removed 5 bases from V and 7 bases from J, with 14 bases in between. Germline V gene lookup returns CDR1 LNHDA and CDR2 SQIVND (reference sequence). The CDR3 consists of 13 residues. V and J are TRBV19 and TRBJ1-1; maybe TRBD1 (5 bases). The sequence was obtained from a woman in her 40s with COVID-19, enrolled during active disease. The sequencing sample was made of peripheral blood. This chain's CDR3 is CASSPEGTIEAFF. CDR3 bases: TGTGCCAGTAGTCCGGAGGGGACGATTGAAGCTTTCTTT.